This T cell receptor beta chain is drawn from a study of breast tumors, draining lymph nodes, adjacent tissues. The table lists this clonotype with many counts. What it binds is not known. CDR1 is DFQATT and CDR2 is SNEGSKA in the germline V gene (reference sequence). The V segment lost 5 bases and the J segment 0 bases; nucleotides outside the gene matches: 4. This CDR3 contains 13 residues. TCRdb passed the multiplex PCR reads through MiXCR, listing each CDR3 protein once. The sample has 150,000 to 200,000 distinct CDR3 sequences; 25% to 40% are singletons. The study's findings and limits: Data fit most tumor T cells coming from lymph node, expanding in tumor. Tumors had less TCR diversity than lymph nodes, more than nontumor tissue. Luminal-like breast cancer showed significantly higher tumor–nontumor repertoire similarity than basal-like. That most tumor T cells come from lymph nodes remained unproven.

Axillary draining lymph nodes of breast cancer patients supplied the node samples. J is TRBJ2-7 and V is TRBV20-1; TRBD2 aligns across 7 bases. This clonotype originated in a female donor with breast cancer. Some clones in this sample may be carry-over from other donors' samples. Sequencing input: axillary lymph node tissue. The CDR3 DNA reads TGCAGTGCTCATAGCGGGTTCTCCTACGAGCAGTACTTC. It codes for CSAHSGFSYEQYF.